These 7 T cell receptor beta chains share one sample of origin, sequenced in a study of blood T cell repertoires in COVID-19. Data came from immunoSEQ multiplex PCR; TCRdb stores just in-frame clones and leaves some out. This table has approximately 120,000 clones, roughly 90% appearing once. Sequencing was carried out using peripheral blood. Receptors originate from a man aged 50 to 60 with COVID-19, enrolled during active disease.

The gene calls are TRBV4-2 and TRBJ2-2; 13 bases are a match to TRBD2. This CDR3 spans 16 amino acids. V shed 6 bases, J shed 5 bases, and the junction held 6 bases outside the gene matches. Germline loops: CDR1 LGHNA, CDR2 YNFKEQ. The CDR3 is CASSLGLAGDTGELFF. In DNA, the CDR3 is TGTGCCAGCAGTTTAGGACTAGCGGGAGATACCGGGGAGCTGTTTTTT.

The rearrangement links TRBV5-1 to TRBJ2-1; 12 bases map to TRBD2. With V trimmed by 1 base and J by 5 bases, 1 base remained unmatched. CDR1 and CDR2 from the germline V gene are SGHRS and YFSETQ. The length of the CDR3 is 15 residues. The DNA of the CDR3 is TGCGCCAGCAGCTTGCTAGCGGGAGGGAACAATGAGCAGTTCTTC. Its translation: CASSLLAGGNNEQFF.

The gene calls are TRBV5-5 and TRBJ2-5, with TRBD2 identical over 11 bases. The CDR3 spans 15 residues. The germline CDR1 and CDR2 sequences are SGHKS and YYEKEE (reference sequence). J gave up 3 bases and V 2 bases, and 3 bases lay outside the gene matches. DNA for the CDR3: TGTGCCAGCAGCTTCATGACTAGCGGGAAAGAGACCCAGTACTTC. Translation gives CASSFMTSGKETQYF.

This chain links TRBV18 with TRBJ1-1; TRBD1 might be the D (5 bases). The CDR3 is 15 residues long. V dropped 1 base and J dropped 0 bases, with 9 bases sitting between them. CDR1 is KGHSH and CDR2 is LQKENI in the germline V gene. DNA of the CDR3: TGTGCCAGCTCACCACTCCCAGGGATGAACACTGAAGCTTTCTTT. Its translation: CASSPLPGMNTEAFF.

The chain combines TRBV9 with TRBJ1-2; 8 bases are a match to TRBD1. The CDR3 sequence is 13 residues long. Trimming removed 3 bases from V and 7 bases from J; junction bases left unmatched: 5. Germline CDR1 reads SGDLS; CDR2 reads YYNGEE. CDR3 sequence (DNA): TGTGCCAGCAGCGAGACAGGGGCGGGTGGCTACACCTTC. Translation gives CASSETGAGGYTF.

This chain connects TRBV29-1 to TRBJ1-6; D gene uncertain. The germline V gene has CDR1 SQVTM and CDR2 ANQGSEA. The CDR3 extends over 13 amino acids. The V gene lost 7 bases and the J gene lost 5 bases, with 12 bases spanning the gap. DNA of the CDR3: TGCAGCGCCCAGGCCGGAAATAATTCACCCCTCCACTTT. Translation: CSAQAGNNSPLHF.

The J gene is TRBJ2-5, the V gene TRBV7-9, with 7 bases that match TRBD2. The germline V gene encodes CDR1 SEHNR and CDR2 FQNEAQ (reference sequence). The J segment lost 5 bases and the V segment lost 4 bases, leaving 4 bases of the junction unmatched. The CDR3 sequence is 13 residues long. The chain's CDR3 is CASSYGGGETQYF. CDR3 bases: TGTGCCAGCAGCTATGGGGGAGGGGAGACCCAGTACTTC.